This TCR beta chain came from a study of cytomegalovirus exposure and HLA in healthy donors. About this clone itself: Its specificity is unknown.

All the people who gave samples were healthy bone marrow donors. Nominally healthy donors were sampled, though unrecorded immune exposures were likely. V dropped 4 bases and J dropped 4; count of bases not matched to a gene: 0. The CDR3 sequence is 12 residues long. Germline loops: CDR1 KGHSY, CDR2 FQNENV. Study observations and caveats: With further analysis later on, most CMV-associated TCR beta chains appeared HLA-restricted. The records held CMV serostatus as the only immune exposure information.

13 Jbeta primers and 60 Vbeta primers were used for the PCR. Using immunoSEQ multiplex PCR, the repertoire was profiled, and TCRdb retains in-frame clones only, with some absent. Its table records 220,000 or so clones. The chain couples TRBV16 to TRBJ2-5, with 7 bases that match TRBD1. Sequencing was carried out using PBMCs. The sequence derives from a girl aged 2 to 10 in good health and CMV-seropositive. CDR3 DNA sequence: TGTGCCAGCAGCCGGGACAGAGAGACCCAGTACTTC. Its translation is CASSRDRETQYF.